This T cell receptor (beta chain) comes out of a study of cytomegalovirus exposure and HLA in healthy donors (dated by TCRdb to 2017 to 2019). Notes on the research overall: An earlier analysis of 587 of the donors reported 250 to 350 Gb of sequence data and about 120 million unique TCR beta sequences obtained from about 180 million T cells. An early release that covered 500 to 800 HLA-typed donors contained approximately 300 gigabases of sequencing data and 80 million or so unique TCR sequences. Among the roughly 400 genotyped donors, under 90% belonged to the genetic ancestry cluster associated with self-reported Caucasian donors. The study was designed to test whether signatures of past pathogen exposure could be identified by cataloging public T cell receptors. The T cell repertoires of around 730 subjects were profiled by immunosequencing and related to cytomegalovirus serostatus. In addition to the first cohort of about 650 subjects, a separate validation cohort of approximately 130 different subjects was used. The study combined high-throughput TCR immunosequencing, statistical association of individual TCRs with disease status, and machine learning to predict cytomegalovirus infection status. To study patterns of TCR occurrence, a later analysis re-analyzed previously published TCR beta repertoires from 666 donors and added high-resolution HLA genotyping. In the later analysis, no new phenotypic data were used to find candidate immune exposures; instead, reliance was placed on TCR beta sequences and their occurrence across donors. An earlier analysis of 587 of the donors used high-throughput TCR beta sequencing to judge whether each TCR beta V gene segment behaved as functional or pseudogenic. Donor age, sex, ethnicity and CMV serostatus were compiled together with the repertoire data. A later genetic analysis took genome-wide SNP genotypes for about 65% of the roughly 670 donors and used that subset as a discovery cohort. Every repertoire in the discovery cohort had been generated on one and the same sequencing platform. HLA typing covered class I and class II loci at four-digit resolution. Typing coverage differed by locus: A, B, C, DRB1 and DQB1 were typed in about 629-630 donors, DQA1 in 500 to 550, DPA1 in roughly 590, and DPB1 in 450 to 490. Four to six DR-DQ haplotypes were handled as single units for association and clustering, since linkage in the cohort was strong. Among 300 to 500 genotyped donors of the cohort, an average of approximately 240,000 unique TCR beta nucleotide sequences was sequenced per donor, of which approximately 18% were non-productive. Study-wide conclusions, independent of this receptor: The earlier analysis of nearly 600 of the donors excluded some 15 rarely observed V segments, including chromosome 9 orphons, because counts were too low. The 87-base-pair reads could not distinguish some IMGT-functional V segments, including TRBV6-2 and TRBV6-3, so those segments were excluded. The presence/absence analyses assumed that sequencing depth was roughly uniform across donors, and that assumption may not be true. According to the authors, the approach could potentially be generalized to other disease states and immunological phenotypes. The study gave a list of 150 to 200 TCR beta chains associated with cytomegalovirus. HLA typing was unavailable for some donors at each locus, so association tests used only the typed subset. Assigning TCR associations to individual alleles was difficult when HLA alleles, especially DR and DQ, strongly co-occurred. An earlier analysis of some 560 of the donors showed that most TCR beta V segments appeared in productive rearrangements either about 90% or about 30% of the time, which broadly matched IMGT annotations. A cluster of highly shared sequence variants was judged likely to represent a technical artifact of the sequencing pipeline. In a later analysis, TCR association rates were found to vary across HLA loci, with the most associated TCRs seen for DRB1 alleles and the fewest for HLA-C alleles. Correlated functional status among segregating V segments might be attributable to linkage disequilibrium, but an unknown experimental factor could not be ruled out. Most TCR sequences were observed very rarely across donors, whereas some public TCRs were present in many individuals. According to a later genetic analysis, donors in an Asian-associated ancestry cluster had fewer N-insertions in productive TCRs than the approximately 670-donor mean. A further reported finding was that TCR beta sequences accurately predicted the HLA-A and HLA-B alleles for most subjects in the first cohort. A later genetic analysis associated a missense DCLRE1C variant with V-gene and J-gene trimming of TCR beta chains, and an independent cohort replicated the association. According to a later analysis, most CMV-associated TCR beta chains appeared to be HLA-restricted, and the HLA associations seemed to be driven largely by CMV exposure. Only TCR beta chains were sequenced in this cohort, and the absence of alpha or paired-chain data limited detectable features. For the cohort, immune exposure information was limited to CMV serostatus. In a later analysis, more than 15,000 TCR beta sequences were associated with specific HLA alleles at a false discovery rate of 0.05. According to a later analysis, parvovirus B19, influenza, CMV and Epstein-Barr virus appeared linked to several top co-occurrence clusters. A few of the identified cytomegalovirus-associated TCR beta chains were confirmed in vitro to be specific for cytomegalovirus antigens. In both the original and validation cohorts, the classifier was reported to diagnose cytomegalovirus status with high specificity and sensitivity. In a later analysis, HLA-associated TCR beta chains were found to be more clonally expanded and to have lower generation probabilities than equally common non-associated chains.

As regards this clone: The antigen this receptor binds is unknown. Base qualities are not recorded, but no much larger clone differs from it by a single base.

The cohort consisted of fewer than 700 healthy bone marrow donors. All cohort members were sampled while nominally healthy, although unrecorded immune exposures were likely present. The donor tested CMV seronegative and was one of the 352 seronegative cohort members. A peripheral blood sample was collected from each donor, and TCR beta sequencing was performed on peripheral blood mononuclear cells. Genomic DNA was extracted from the blood cell samples with the Qiagen DNeasy Blood Extraction Kit. According to the germline V gene, CDR1 reads MNHEY and CDR2 reads SVGAGI. V was cut back by 0 bases and J by 0 bases, leaving a gap of 8 bases between them. Including the terminal cysteine and phenylalanine, the CDR3 comprises 15 residues. The only DNA kept is the CDR3, 45 bases in frame from the first base. Library preparation used the immunoSEQ multiplex PCR assay. A mixture of 60 forward primers for TCR Vbeta segments and 13 reverse primers for TCR Jbeta segments was used in the multiplex PCR. Amplification of the CDR3 region of rearranged TCR beta genes was performed with a multiplex PCR assay on genomic DNA. The amplified TCR beta libraries were sequenced on the Illumina HiSeq System as 87-base-pair reads. The authors' analysis ran thus. In a later analysis, 80 million or so unique TCR beta chains were counted across the roughly 610 repertoires, and roughly 10 million of these chains were shared by at least two donors. To remove PCR and sequencing errors, raw reads were error-corrected and collapsed into unique sequences using a nearest-neighbor algorithm that merged closely related sequences. Alignment of CDR3 sequences to IMGT reference sequences was used to assign V, D and J gene segments. For a sequence to be retained, a match of at least six nucleotides was required to both a V gene segment and a J gene segment. A rearrangement was called productive if the CDR3 had no stop codons and remained in frame with V and J, and every other rearrangement was called non-productive. Following IMGT convention, CDR3 was defined as the stretch from the second conserved V-encoded cysteine to the conserved J-encoded phenylalanine. In an earlier analysis of some 550 of the donors, sequences lacking an unambiguous match to a single V gene segment were excluded. In an earlier analysis of approximately 560 of the donors, a V segment was called functional when productive rearrangements were above 56.7%, and segregating when the standard deviation between donors exceeded 5%. A statistical classification framework was built to diagnose cytomegalovirus status from the catalog of TCR beta chain sequences. V and J gene assignment, in a later analysis, came from comparing TCR nucleotide sequences with IMGT/GENE-DB human TR gene sequences. A later analysis assigned CDR3 sequences and most-parsimonious VDJ recombination scenarios with the TCRdist pipeline. In a later analysis, every TCR beta chain was defined by the combination of its CDR3 amino acid sequence and its V-gene family, and reads without a unique V-gene family were dropped. In a later analysis, 500 to 650 highly shared, low-generation-probability nucleotide sequences were removed to address suspected cross-contamination and a sequencing artifact. For each public chain, a later analysis derived a clonal expansion index from normalized ranks of inferred template counts within each repertoire. A later analysis computed generation probabilities with a VDJ recombination model fitted to out-of-frame rearrangements, and checked the results against IGoR. In a later analysis, TCR-TCR, TCR-HLA and TCR-CMV co-occurrence was scored with hypergeometric tests, and a repertoire-size bias correction was applied to TCR pairs. A later analysis estimated false discovery rates by permuting HLA or CMV assignments 20 times. In a later analysis, co-occurring TCRs were grouped with DBSCAN, and TCRdist sequence similarity was added when clustering was performed within HLA-allele-positive subsets. Repertoires with fewer than 30,000 or more than 120,000 public chains, plus five repertoires with anomalous nucleotide sharing, were excluded from co-occurrence clustering. Held by TCRdb, this immuneACCESS table contains in-frame sequences only and omits some clones. Under half of the omission traces to an unresolved V gene where checked; the cause of the rest is unknown. Clonal size and the V and J genes are those of that table, whereas D and trimming came from the DNA. The sample table holds fewer than 200,000 clones, of which over 80% were seen once. Clones ranked in the top ten supply about 2.5% of the sample.

Sequenced material: PBMCs. The chain is made from TRBV6-5 and TRBJ1-1; no D gene can be assigned with confidence. The clonotype originates from a male donor in good health and CMV-seronegative. The CDR3 region has the sequence CASSYSTLVNTEAFF. The nucleotides are TGTGCCAGCAGTTACTCGACACTGGTGAACACTGAAGCTTTCTTT.